This T cell receptor (beta chain) is drawn from a study of blood T cell repertoires in COVID-19. Clones were sequenced by immunoSEQ multiplex PCR, and TCRdb holds only the in-frame ones, with some missing. The profile shows around 150,000 clones, around 82% of them singletons. Material: peripheral blood. This TCR derives from a woman between 55 and 75 years old with acute or convalescent COVID-19.

The CDR3 here is CASSPLGEGLNEQFF. The CDR3 DNA sequence: TGTGCCAGCAGTCCTCTGGGGGAGGGCCTCAATGAGCAGTTCTTC. The J gene is TRBJ2-1, the V gene TRBV28; 7 nucleotides line up with TRBD2. With V trimmed by 5 bases and J by 6 bases, 10 bases remained unmatched. Germline loops: CDR1 MDHEN, CDR2 SYDVKM. The CDR3 loop spans 15 amino acids.